This passage covers 12 T cell receptor beta chains from one sample sequenced in a study of early stage breast cancer tumors. Sequencing used immunoSEQ multiplex PCR; TCRdb keeps in-frame clones, though not all of them. The top ten hold 4% to 5% of the sample, which has 30,000 to 35,000 clones, almost 75% seen once. Sequenced input: blood. Every receptor here comes from a person aged 35-50 years with breast cancer.

The rearrangement uses TRBV11-2 and TRBJ2-1, with D possibly TRBD2 on 5 matching bases. CDR3 length: 15 amino acids. V was cut by 1 base and J by 4 bases, with 11 bases left in between. CDR1 and CDR2 from the germline V gene are SGHAT and FQNNGV. The CDR3 nucleotides are TGTGCCAGCAGCTTAGCCCGGGGAGAATACAATGAGCAGTTCTTC. Translation gives CASSLARGEYNEQFF.

This rearrangement joins TRBV18 to TRBJ2-7, with 9 bases that match TRBD1. V lost 2 bases to trimming and J lost 6 bases; unmatched junction nucleotides: 5. Per the germline V gene, CDR1 is KGHSH and CDR2 is LQKENI. This CDR3 is built from 14 residues. Here the CDR3 DNA reads TGTGCCAGCTCACCAAGTACAGGGGGCGGCGAGCAGTACTTC. Protein product: CASSPSTGGGEQYF. The entire variable domain, with the rest obtained from reference TRBV18 and TRBJ2-7, is as follows: NAGVMQNPRHLVRRRGQEARLRCSPMKGHSHVYWYRQLPEEGLKFMVYLQKENIIDESGMPKERFSAEFPKEGPSILRIQQVVRGDSAAYFCASSPSTGGGEQYFGPGTRLTVT.

This chain links TRBV4-2 with TRBJ2-7, with 7 nucleotides matching TRBD1. The length of the CDR3 is 16 residues. The V segment lost 3 bases and the J segment 4 bases; nucleotides outside the gene matches: 12. Germline loops: CDR1 LGHNA, CDR2 YNFKEQ. The CDR3 nucleotides read TGTGCCAGCAGCCAGGACAGGCGAGGCGACGAATACGAGCAGTACTTC. This translates into CASSQDRRGDEYEQYF.

The V and J genes are TRBV7-9 and TRBJ2-5, with TRBD2 matching 12 bases. The CDR3 is 16 amino acids. After removal of 6 bases from V and 1 base from J, the junction contained 6 bases not matched to a gene. The germline gives CDR1 SEHNR, CDR2 FQNEAQ (reference sequence). The CDR3 region is CASRKKTSGGQETQYF. The CDR3 DNA is TGTGCCAGCAGGAAAAAGACTAGCGGGGGCCAAGAGACCCAGTACTTC.

The rearrangement joins TRBV19 to TRBJ2-4; 11 bases fit TRBD2. Trimming took 5 bases from V and 5 from J; bases not matched to a gene: 5. Germline V gives CDR1 LNHDA, CDR2 SQIVND (reference sequence). This CDR3 is built from 15 residues. This chain's CDR3 is CASSSLSGRENIQYF. In DNA form, the CDR3 reads TGTGCCAGTAGTTCCCTTAGCGGGAGGGAAAACATTCAGTACTTC.

The chain links TRBV19 to TRBJ1-2; 8 bases are shared with TRBD1. Unmatched junction bases numbered 6, after V lost 4 bases and J lost 5 bases. This CDR3 contains 14 residues. The germline CDR1 and CDR2 sequences are LNHDA and SQIVND (reference sequence). The CDR3 DNA reads TGTGCCAGTAGTACACCCCAGGGGGCGTATGGCTACACCTTC. This translates into CASSTPQGAYGYTF.

The chain employs TRBV30 and TRBJ1-1, with a tentative D call TRBD1 (6 bases). Germline V CDR1 and CDR2: GTSNPN, SVGIG (reference sequence). CDR3 length: 13 residues. CDR3 in amino acids: CARVDRWNTEAFF. The CDR3 region has the DNA TGTGCGCGAGTCGACAGGTGGAACACTGAAGCTTTCTTT.

The V gene is TRBV2, the J gene TRBJ2-3, with 9 bases that match TRBD2. Trimming cost V 2 bases and J 3 bases; bases outside gene matches: 6. The CDR3 is 16 amino acids. Germline values: CDR1 SNHLY, CDR2 FYNNEI. The CDR3 region is CASSERSGRPTDTQYF. The CDR3 DNA is TGTGCCAGCAGTGAAAGAAGCGGGAGGCCGACAGATACGCAGTATTTT.

This rearrangement joins TRBV7-8 to TRBJ1-5; the match to TRBD1 covers 10 bases. The CDR3 loop spans 19 amino acids. With 5 bases clipped from V and 0 bases from J, the junction kept 13 bases outside the gene matches. Germline CDR1 and CDR2: SGHVS and FQNEAQ. The DNA for the CDR3 is TGTGCCAGCAGCCCGGGCGCCGGGACAGGGGTCTATAGCAATCAGCCCCAGCATTTT. Its translation: CASSPGAGTGVYSNQPQHF.

Written as DNA, the CDR3 is TGTGCCAGCAGCTTGAAGGCCCGTACCACAGGGACGGGCTACACCTTC. It codes for CASSLKARTTGTGYTF. The chain combines TRBV13 with TRBJ1-2, with a possible D match to TRBD1 (6 bases). This CDR3 comprises 16 residues. The V gene lost 3 bases and the J gene lost 8 bases, with 22 bases spanning the gap. In germline, CDR1 is PRHDT, CDR2 FYEKMQ (reference sequence).

The chain carries TRBV29-1 and TRBJ2-2; D is perhaps TRBD1 or TRBD2 (5 bases each). Germline-derived CDR1 and CDR2 are SQVTM and ANQGSEA. The CDR3 spans 12 residues. V shed 0 bases and J shed 6 bases, with 5 bases lying between them. In DNA form, the CDR3 reads TGCAGCGTTGAAGAGGGGGCCGGGGAGCTGTTTTTT. Translation gives CSVEEGAGELFF.

The chain joins TRBV9 to TRBJ1-6, with TRBD1 identical over 8 bases. The V gene end was trimmed by 4 bases and the J gene end by 9 bases; junction bases not matched to a gene: 12. This CDR3 has 16 residues. Germline loops: CDR1 SGDLS, CDR2 YYNGEE. Here the CDR3 DNA reads TGTGCCAGCAGCCCTTCCCTTGACAGGGGTGGTTCACCCCTCCACTTT. It translates to CASSPSLDRGGSPLHF.